Sequencing of this TCR beta chain was carried out in a study of response to subunit inactivated influenza vaccine. Study-level findings and limits: The authors put forward the suggestion that each seasonal influenza vaccination may bring in only a limited number of new T cells.

V shed 0 bases and J shed 6 bases, with 19 bases lying between them. In germline, CDR1 is SGHTS, CDR2 YDEGEE. CDR3 length: 16 amino acids. As for this clonotype: The antigen is undetermined.

A single record per CDR3 protein comes from TCRdb applying MiXCR to the RT-PCR reads. This sample has 500,000 to 600,000 distinct CDR3 sequences, with around 11% found just once. The sample was also linked to a second study, of T cells expressing NK-cell markers. Turning to that study: It was by 5'RACE template switching with UMIs that TCR beta cDNA was made. Several experiments employed an anti-gamma-delta TCR antibody to confine sorting to alpha-beta TCR T cells. There remained a lack of clarity about HCMV specificity of expanded NKG2C+ T cell clones.

The chain combines TRBV5-8 with TRBJ2-7, with D unclear. The receptor was derived from a man in his fifties or sixties who received an inactivated influenza vaccine. The material sequenced was PBMCs from blood, taken on the day of vaccination. The CDR3 DNA follows: TGTGCCAGCAGCTTGGGTCGGTTGGGTAACAGAGGCGAGCAGTACTTC. This codes for CASSLGRLGNRGEQYF.